Listed below are T cell receptor beta chains from one sample, sequenced in a study of cytomegalovirus exposure and HLA in healthy donors. The repertoire was sequenced with immunoSEQ multiplex PCR; TCRdb's copy has only in-frame clones and lacks some. Here the sample spans about 170,000 clones, around 85% being singletons. The material sequenced was PBMCs. The source of these receptors is a boy younger than 10 in good health and CMV-seronegative. The CDR3 runs from the conserved cysteine through the conserved F or W. A D gene is named only where the DNA matches it firmly. Rows give clone size only sometimes, using once, few, many, or a class for an expanded clone.

v_gene	j_gene	d_gene	abundance	CDR3aa	CDR3nt
TRBV6-9	TRBJ1-1	TRBD1	NA	CANTSITGGPWGNTEAFF	TGTGCCAACACCTCTATCACAGGGGGACCCTGGGGGAACACTGAAGCTTTCTTT
TRBV18	TRBJ1-2	NA	NA	CASSLTDSLSRGYTF	TGTGCCAGCTCACTCACGGACAGCCTTTCGCGAGGCTACACCTTC
TRBV7-4	TRBJ1-3	NA	NA	CASSPRARISGNTIYF	TGTGCCAGCAGCCCGAGGGCACGGATCTCTGGAAACACCATATATTTT
TRBV18	TRBJ1-1	NA	NA	CASSPMGGNTEAFF	TGTGCCAGCTCACCAATGGGGGGGAACACTGAAGCTTTCTTT
TRBV9	TRBJ2-6	TRBD1	NA	CASSPRTGGNSGANVLTF	TGTGCCAGCAGCCCAAGGACAGGGGGGAATTCTGGGGCCAACGTCCTGACTTTC
TRBV5-1	TRBJ2-7	TRBD2	NA	CASSGAAGGHEQYF	TGCGCCAGCAGCGGGGCAGCGGGAGGACACGAGCAGTACTTC
TRBV30	TRBJ1-1	NA	NA	CAWSPHRTTEAFF	TGTGCCTGGAGCCCCCACAGAACCACTGAAGCTTTCTTT
TRBV6-1	TRBJ2-1	TRBD2	NA	CASSEWTSGGVGEQFF	TGTGCCAGCAGTGAATGGACTAGCGGGGGGGTAGGTGAGCAGTTCTTC
TRBV28	TRBJ1-1	TRBD1	once	CASRGRDRVNTEAFF	TGTGCCAGCAGGGGGAGGGACAGGGTGAACACTGAAGCTTTCTTT
TRBV7-9	TRBJ1-2	NA	NA	CASSLMARGHVDYGYTF	TGTGCCAGCAGCTTAATGGCCAGGGGACATGTGGACTATGGCTACACCTTC
TRBV18	TRBJ2-1	NA	NA	CASSPGGAYYNEQFF	TGTGCCAGCTCACCTGGAGGGGCTTACTACAATGAGCAGTTCTTC
TRBV18	TRBJ1-5	TRBD1	NA	CASSPQGAQPQHF	TGTGCCAGCTCACCACAGGGGGCTCAGCCCCAGCATTTT
TRBV2	TRBJ2-3	NA	NA	CASSGGLRDTQYF	TGTGCCAGCAGCGGGGGGCTGAGAGATACGCAGTATTTT
TRBV7-3	TRBJ2-2	NA	NA	CASSLRGRLNTGELFF	TGTGCCAGCAGCTTAAGAGGGAGGTTGAACACCGGGGAGCTGTTTTTT
TRBV2	TRBJ2-3	TRBD2	NA	CASRRGGSKTDTQYF	TGTGCCAGCAGGCGGGGCGGGAGCAAGACAGATACGCAGTATTTT
TRBV19	TRBJ1-1	NA	once	CASSIPGRVPEAFF	TGTGCCAGTAGTATTCCGGGCAGGGTCCCTGAAGCTTTCTTT
TRBV14	TRBJ1-1	NA	NA	CASSQGGERPNTEAFF	TGTGCCAGCAGCCAAGGAGGCGAACGGCCGAACACTGAAGCTTTCTTT
TRBV2	TRBJ2-7	NA	NA	CASSEASEQYF	TGTGCCAGCAGTGAAGCGAGTGAGCAGTACTTC
TRBV10-3	TRBJ1-2	TRBD1	NA	CAISESGTGTKNYGYTF	TGTGCCATCAGTGAGTCTGGGACAGGGACAAAGAACTATGGCTACACCTTC
TRBV28	TRBJ1-2	NA	NA	CASSFRVGYTF	TGTGCCAGCAGTTTTCGGGTGGGCTACACCTTC
TRBV9	TRBJ2-2	NA	NA	CASSVAVSGELFF	TGTGCCAGCAGCGTAGCGGTATCCGGGGAGCTGTTTTTT
TRBV28	TRBJ2-7	NA	NA	CASRPGTQDYEQYF	TGTGCCAGCAGACCCGGGACACAAGACTACGAGCAGTACTTC
TRBV7-9	TRBJ2-5	TRBD2	NA	CASSFDGRGGETQYF	TGTGCCAGCAGCTTTGACGGGAGGGGTGGAGAGACCCAGTACTTC
TRBV7-9	TRBJ1-4	NA	NA	CASSPRVSTNEKLFF	TGTGCCAGCAGCCCCAGGGTTTCAACTAATGAAAAACTGTTTTTT
TRBV5-6	TRBJ2-7	TRBD2	NA	CASSESGRAYEQYF	TGTGCCAGCAGCGAAAGCGGGAGGGCCTACGAGCAGTACTTC
TRBV9	TRBJ1-3	TRBD1	NA	CASSAMTGPTGNTIYF	TGTGCCAGCAGCGCGATGACAGGGCCCACTGGAAACACCATATATTTT
TRBV27	TRBJ1-1	NA	NA	CASRPQGNTEAFF	TGTGCCAGCAGGCCACAGGGGAACACTGAAGCTTTCTTT
TRBV9	TRBJ2-1	TRBD2	NA	CASSAQLRDYYNEQFF	TGTGCCAGCAGCGCCCAGCTCCGGGACTACTACAATGAGCAGTTCTTC
TRBV7-2	TRBJ1-6	TRBD1	NA	CASSLSRGQNSPLHF	TGTGCCAGCAGCCTATCAAGGGGACAGAATTCACCCCTCCACTTT
TRBV28	TRBJ2-1	NA	NA	CASSPSQLEDEQFF	TGTGCCAGCAGTCCGTCTCAACTAGAGGATGAGCAGTTCTTC
TRBV6-1	TRBJ1-1	NA	few	CASSEAQRTEAFF	TGTGCCAGCAGTGAAGCTCAACGGACAGAAGCTTTCTTT
TRBV28	TRBJ2-1	NA	NA	CASSWSGGSYNEQFF	TGTGCCAGCAGTTGGAGTGGGGGGTCCTACAATGAGCAGTTCTTC
TRBV19	TRBJ1-1	TRBD1	NA	CASRQGMNTEAFF	TGTGCCAGCAGACAGGGGATGAACACTGAAGCTTTCTTT
TRBV19	TRBJ1-3	NA	NA	CASRPLGSSGNTIYF	TGTGCCAGTAGACCCCTAGGGAGCTCTGGAAACACCATATATTTT
TRBV13	TRBJ1-1	NA	once	CASSLGGRAEAFF	TGTGCCAGCAGCTTAGGGGGGAGGGCTGAAGCTTTCTTT
TRBV28	TRBJ2-1	NA	once	CASSLVPVAYNEQFF	TGTGCCAGCAGTTTAGTTCCGGTCGCCTACAATGAGCAGTTCTTC
TRBV9	TRBJ1-2	TRBD1	NA	CASSALSSDRAYGYTF	TGTGCCAGCAGCGCCCTTTCTTCCGACAGGGCATATGGCTACACCTTC
TRBV28	TRBJ2-2	TRBD2	NA	CASEREGLGGELFF	TGTGCCAGTGAGCGGGAGGGCCTTGGCGGGGAGCTGTTTTTT
TRBV2	TRBJ2-1	TRBD2	NA	CASSGERGGYNEQFF	TGTGCCAGCAGTGGGGAGCGGGGGGGGTACAATGAGCAGTTCTTC
TRBV28	TRBJ1-3	NA	few	CASTNIREAGNTIYF	TGTGCCAGCACCAATATCAGGGAAGCTGGAAACACCATATATTTT
TRBV5-1	TRBJ1-2	TRBD1	NA	CASSLDRQGDYGYTF	TGCGCCAGCAGCCTCGATAGGCAGGGGGACTATGGCTACACCTTC
TRBV9	TRBJ1-1	NA	NA	CASSPQAGGNTEAFF	TGTGCCAGCAGCCCGCAGGCGGGGGGGAACACTGAAGCTTTCTTT
TRBV2	TRBJ2-3	NA	few	CASGGGQPTDTQYF	TGTGCCAGCGGGGGCGGGCAACCCACAGATACGCAGTATTTT
TRBV28	TRBJ1-6	TRBD1	NA	CASSRSDRDNSPLHF	TGTGCCAGCAGTCGGAGCGACAGGGATAATTCACCCCTCCACTTT
TRBV15	TRBJ2-7	NA	NA	CATSPDRGSYEQYF	TGTGCCACCAGCCCGGACAGAGGCTCCTACGAGCAGTACTTC
TRBV4-1	TRBJ2-3	TRBD1	few	CASSHYTQGSNTDTQYF	TGCGCCAGCAGCCATTATACACAGGGGTCCAACACAGATACGCAGTATTTT
TRBV6-5	TRBJ1-1	NA	few	CASSYRNTEAFF	TGTGCCAGCAGTTACCGGAACACTGAAGCTTTCTTT
TRBV28	TRBJ1-1	NA	NA	CASSYGDTEAFF	TGTGCCAGCAGTTACGGGGACACTGAAGCTTTCTTT
TRBV6-1	TRBJ1-5	NA	once	CASSEAGHHNQPQHF	TGTGCCAGCAGTGAAGCGGGACACCACAATCAGCCCCAGCATTTT
TRBV28	TRBJ1-2	NA	NA	CASTRGGARGYTF	TGTGCCAGCACCCGGGGGGGGGCGAGGGGCTACACCTTC
TRBV6-1	TRBJ2-1	TRBD2	NA	CASSESPFFSGRGSYNEQFF	TGTGCCAGCAGTGAATCTCCGTTTTTTAGCGGGAGGGGATCCTACAATGAGCAGTTCTTC
TRBV7-9	TRBJ2-1	TRBD2	NA	CSSSFSSRGSVGEQFF	TGTTCCAGCAGCTTTTCCTCGCGGGGGAGCGTAGGAGAGCAGTTCTTC
TRBV7-6	TRBJ2-7	NA	NA	CASSLFEGEDEQYF	TGTGCCAGCAGCTTATTTGAAGGGGAAGACGAGCAGTACTTC